One sample yielded the 21 T cell receptor beta chains listed below, sequenced in a study of blood T cell repertoires in COVID-19. This table comes from immunoSEQ multiplex PCR, and its TCRdb copy is limited to in-frame clones, with some not included. The data hold 350,000 to 400,000 clones, with 85% to 90% observed a single time. The sample taken for sequencing was peripheral blood. The origin of the receptors is a young man with active or convalescent COVID-19.

This CDR3 is CASSPEKGGGGYTF. CDR3 in DNA: TGTGCCAGCTCACCAGAGAAAGGCGGTGGTGGCTACACCTTC. J is TRBJ1-2 and V is TRBV18; D gene ambiguous. The V end lost 2 bases, the J end lost 7 bases, and 14 bases lay between the germline ends. Germline assignment: CDR1 KGHSH and CDR2 LQKENI. CDR3 size: 14 residues.

CDR3 bases: TGTGCCAGTTTACAGGGGCTGAACACTGAAGCTTTCTTT. Amino acid sequence: CASLQGLNTEAFF. The chain links TRBV19 to TRBJ1-1; 7 bases agree with TRBD1. Germline CDR1 LNHDA, CDR2 SQIVND (reference sequence). The CDR3 spans 13 residues. V dropped 8 bases and J dropped 0; count of bases not matched to a gene: 3.

The chain joins TRBV6-2 or TRBV6-3 to TRBJ1-6; possibly TRBD1 for D (6 bases). Deletions cut 6 bases from V and 7 bases from J, with 25 bases between. The CDR3 has 18 amino acids. Per germline, CDR1 MNHEY and CDR2 SVGEGT. This CDR3 reads CASSSNRDTLGVNSPLHF. CDR3 sequence (DNA): TGTGCCAGCAGCTCGAACCGGGACACCCTTGGGGTCAATTCACCCCTCCACTTT.

The chain uses TRBV29-1 and TRBJ1-3; 11 bases fit TRBD1. Germline-derived CDR1 and CDR2 are SQVTM and ANQGSEA. With V trimmed by 7 bases and J by 0 bases, 2 bases remained unmatched. The length of the CDR3 is 14 residues. The CDR3 nucleotides read TGCAGCGGGACAGGGGGCCGCTCTGGAAACACCATATATTTT. Protein: CSGTGGRSGNTIYF.

The V and J genes are TRBV7-3 and TRBJ2-1, with 11 bases that match TRBD1. The length of the CDR3 is 15 residues. Looked up from germline, CDR1 is SGHTA and CDR2 is FQGTGA. The V gene end was trimmed by 3 bases and the J gene end by 8 bases; junction bases not matched to a gene: 6. This chain's CDR3 is CASSLPGTGGDEQFF. The CDR3 DNA sequence: TGTGCCAGCAGCTTGCCCGGGACAGGGGGTGATGAGCAGTTCTTC.

CDR3 amino acids: CASSWGGQETQYF. The CDR3 coding sequence is TGTGCCAGCAGCTGGGGGGGGCAAGAGACCCAGTACTTC. The chain has TRBV5-5 and TRBJ2-5, with 7 bases matching TRBD2. CDR3 length: 13 amino acids. Trimming removed 3 bases from V and 2 bases from J; junction bases left unmatched: 1. CDR1 and CDR2 from the germline V gene are SGHKS and YYEKEE (reference sequence).

The chain combines TRBV5-6 with TRBJ2-1; 8 bases agree with TRBD1. Trimming took 6 bases from V and 4 from J; bases not matched to a gene: 12. CDR3 length: 16 residues. Germline CDR1 and CDR2: SGHDT and YYEEEE. The CDR3 coding sequence is TGTGCCAGCACCGGGACAGGTTTAGGGATTTACAATGAGCAGTTCTTC. Encoded protein: CASTGTGLGIYNEQFF.

The V call is TRBV19, the J call TRBJ2-7, with 7 bases matching TRBD1. The CDR3 extends over 13 amino acids. CDR1 and CDR2 (germline): LNHDA, SQIVND (reference sequence). V lost 6 bases and J lost 3; bases outside the gene matches: 5. The CDR3 DNA follows: TGTGCCAGTAGCCGGGACAGTGACTACGAGCAGTACTTC. Its translation: CASSRDSDYEQYF.

The gene calls are TRBV6-5 and TRBJ1-3; D remains unclear. The germline CDR1 and CDR2 sequences are MNHEY and SVGAGI. The CDR3 is 15 residues long. The V end lost 5 bases, the J end lost 0 bases, and 11 bases lay between the germline ends. CDR3 sequence: CASSTTRYSGNTIYF. Written as DNA, the CDR3 is TGTGCCAGCAGTACCACACGATACTCTGGAAACACCATATATTTT.

DNA of the CDR3: TGTGCCAGCAGTTACTCTTTCAGTTACACCGGGGAGCTGTTTTTT. It is translated as CASSYSFSYTGELFF. The chain employs TRBV6-5 and TRBJ2-2, with D unclear. This CDR3 comprises 15 residues. V was cut by 0 bases and J by 3 bases, with 8 bases left in between. Germline V gene data show CDR1 as MNHEY and CDR2 as SVGAGI.

CDR3 DNA: TGTGCCAGCAGTAACCACAGGGGCAATCAGCCCCAGCATTTT. It encodes CASSNHRGNQPQHF. V usage is TRBV6-5 and J usage is TRBJ1-5; TRBD1 might be the D (6 bases). V lost 5 bases, J lost 2 bases, and 10 bases lay in between. This CDR3 has 14 residues. Germline V gives CDR1 MNHEY, CDR2 SVGAGI.

This CDR3 is CASSLGRFGQFNTEAFF. The CDR3 DNA follows: TGTGCCAGCAGCTTAGGGAGGTTCGGACAGTTTAACACTGAAGCTTTCTTT. The V gene is TRBV7-9, the J gene TRBJ1-1; possibly TRBD1 for D (6 bases). Germline V gene data show CDR1 as SEHNR and CDR2 as FQNEAQ (reference sequence). V was trimmed by 1 base and J by 2 bases, leaving 17 bases between them. The CDR3 consists of 17 residues.

This clone was seen once. This chain uses TRBV7-2 with TRBJ2-1; D unclear. V lost 4 bases and J lost 6, with 13 bases in between. Germline values: CDR1 SGHTA, CDR2 FQGNSA. The CDR3 is 14 residues long. CDR3 in amino acids: CASSSGIDLNEQFF. CDR3 in DNA: TGTGCCAGCAGCTCAGGTATAGATCTCAATGAGCAGTTCTTC.

The chain combines TRBV7-8 with TRBJ1-4, with D perhaps TRBD1 (5 bases). Trimming took off 4 bases at V and 5 bases at J, with 14 bases between the two ends. There are 15 residues in the CDR3. The germline CDR1 and CDR2 sequences are SGHVS and FQNEAQ. Written as DNA, the CDR3 is TGTGCCAGCAGCTCCTACAGGTTAGGGAATGAAAAACTGTTTTTT. It codes for CASSSYRLGNEKLFF.

This CDR3 is CASSSKGADYGYTF. DNA of the CDR3: TGCGCCAGCAGTAGTAAGGGGGCGGACTATGGCTACACCTTC. The chain has TRBV10-1 and TRBJ1-2; 7 bases align to TRBD1. V lost 5 bases, J lost 3 bases, and 6 bases stayed unmatched. The CDR3 runs 14 residues. Germline V gives CDR1 WNHNN, CDR2 SYGVQD (reference sequence).

The V call is TRBV28, the J call TRBJ2-2, with a weak D call TRBD1 (5 bases). V lost 7 bases and J lost 4, with 16 bases in between. In germline, CDR1 is MDHEN, CDR2 SYDVKM. This CDR3 is 15 amino acids long. CDR3 residues: CASTPQGSFTGELFF. CDR3 sequence (DNA): TGTGCCAGCACCCCCCAGGGCAGTTTCACCGGGGAGCTGTTTTTT.

The chain has TRBV28 and TRBJ2-1; TRBD1 matches at 8 bases. V was clipped by 4 bases and J by 8 bases; unmatched bases: 7. The CDR3 length is 14 residues. The germline gives CDR1 MDHEN, CDR2 SYDVKM. The CDR3 DNA is TGTGCCAGCAGTTCAGGGGGCGCCAACGATGAGCAGTTCTTC. Its translation is CASSSGGANDEQFF.

The gene calls are TRBV7-3 and TRBJ2-5; D is ambiguous. CDR3 length equals 11 residues. The V and J ends lost 5 bases and 2 bases respectively, with 3 bases between them. CDR1 and CDR2 from the germline V gene are SGHTA and FQGTGA. CDR3 protein: CASSRQETQYF. The CDR3 bases are TGTGCCAGCAGCCGGCAAGAGACCCAGTACTTC.

V is TRBV7-2 and J is TRBJ1-1, with D perhaps matching TRBD1 (6 bases). The germline gives CDR1 SGHTA, CDR2 FQGNSA. V gave up 6 bases and J gave up 13 bases, with 21 bases separating them. This CDR3 is 13 amino acids long. CDR3 DNA sequence: TGTGCCAGCAGTCCGGGGGGGCCTCCCATGGATTTCTTT. The encoded protein is CASSPGGPPMDFF. Full variable domain (missing parts from reference TRBV7-2 and TRBJ1-1): GAGVSQSPSNKVTEKGKDVELRCDPISGHTALYWYRQSLGQGLEFLIYFQGNSAPDKSGLPSDRFSAERTGGSVSTLTIQRTQQEDSAVYLCASSPGGPPMDFFGQGTRLTVV.

The gene calls are TRBV18 and TRBJ1-4; no definite D call. V was cut by 6 bases and J by 5 bases, with 22 bases left in between. The germline gives CDR1 KGHSH, CDR2 LQKENI. The CDR3 has 17 residues. The CDR3 DNA sequence: TGTGCCAGCTCCCCGAGCAGGTCCAGCAGAGGGAATGAAAAACTGTTTTTT. Its protein product is CASSPSRSSRGNEKLFF.

The V call is TRBV7-9, the J call TRBJ1-1; TRBD1 matches 7 bases. CDR1 is SEHNR, CDR2 FQNEAQ, per germline (reference sequence). The CDR3 runs 14 residues. V was pared by 6 bases and J by 4 bases, with 8 bases of the junction left unmatched. In DNA form, the CDR3 reads TGTGCCAGCAGGATGACAGGGTCGGGCACTGAAGCTTTCTTT. Amino acids: CASRMTGSGTEAFF.